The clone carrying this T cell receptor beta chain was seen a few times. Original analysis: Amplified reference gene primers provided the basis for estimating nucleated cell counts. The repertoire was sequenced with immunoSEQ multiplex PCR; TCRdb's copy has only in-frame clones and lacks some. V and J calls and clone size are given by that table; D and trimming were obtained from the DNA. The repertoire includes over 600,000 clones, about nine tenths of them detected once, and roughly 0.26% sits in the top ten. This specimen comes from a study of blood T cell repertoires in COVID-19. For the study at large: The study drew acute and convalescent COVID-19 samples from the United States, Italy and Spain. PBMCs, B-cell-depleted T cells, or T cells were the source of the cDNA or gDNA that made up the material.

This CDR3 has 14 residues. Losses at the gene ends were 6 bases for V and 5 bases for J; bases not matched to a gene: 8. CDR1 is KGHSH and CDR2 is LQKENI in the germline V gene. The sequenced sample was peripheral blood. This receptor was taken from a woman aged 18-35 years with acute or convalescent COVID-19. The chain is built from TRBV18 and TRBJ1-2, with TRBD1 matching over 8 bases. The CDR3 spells CASSPTGQGYGYTF. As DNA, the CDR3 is TGTGCCAGCTCCCCTACCGGACAGGGTTATGGCTACACCTTC. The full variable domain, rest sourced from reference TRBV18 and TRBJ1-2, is NAGVMQNPRHLVRRRGQEARLRCSPMKGHSHVYWYRQLPEEGLKFMVYLQKENIIDESGMPKERFSAEFPKEGPSILRIQQVVRGDSAAYFCASSPTGQGYGYTFGSGTRLTVV.